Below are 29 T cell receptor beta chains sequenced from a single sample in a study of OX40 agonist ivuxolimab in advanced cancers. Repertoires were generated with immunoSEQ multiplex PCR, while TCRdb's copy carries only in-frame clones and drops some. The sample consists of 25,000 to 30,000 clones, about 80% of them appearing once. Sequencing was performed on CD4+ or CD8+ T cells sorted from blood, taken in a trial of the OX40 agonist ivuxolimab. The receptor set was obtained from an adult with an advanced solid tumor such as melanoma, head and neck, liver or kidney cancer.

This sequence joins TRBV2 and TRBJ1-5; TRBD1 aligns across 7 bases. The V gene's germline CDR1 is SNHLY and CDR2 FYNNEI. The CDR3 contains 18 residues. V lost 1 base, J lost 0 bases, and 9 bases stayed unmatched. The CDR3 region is CASSEGKGAPNSNQPQHF. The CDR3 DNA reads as TGTGCCAGCAGTGAAGGAAAGGGGGCGCCGAATAGCAATCAGCCCCAGCATTTT.

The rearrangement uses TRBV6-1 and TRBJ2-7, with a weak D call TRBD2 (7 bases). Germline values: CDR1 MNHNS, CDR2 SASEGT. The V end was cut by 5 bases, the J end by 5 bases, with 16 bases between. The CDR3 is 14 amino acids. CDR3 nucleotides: TGTGCCAGCAGTAACTCCGGGGGGCCCGACGAGCAGTACTTC. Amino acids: CASSNSGGPDEQYF.

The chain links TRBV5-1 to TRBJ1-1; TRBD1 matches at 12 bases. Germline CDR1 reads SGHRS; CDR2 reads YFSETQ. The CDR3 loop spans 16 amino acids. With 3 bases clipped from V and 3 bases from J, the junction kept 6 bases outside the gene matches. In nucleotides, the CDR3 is TGCGCCAGCAGCTCGGGGACAGGGGGCGCCGACACTGAAGCTTTCTTT. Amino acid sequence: CASSSGTGGADTEAFF.

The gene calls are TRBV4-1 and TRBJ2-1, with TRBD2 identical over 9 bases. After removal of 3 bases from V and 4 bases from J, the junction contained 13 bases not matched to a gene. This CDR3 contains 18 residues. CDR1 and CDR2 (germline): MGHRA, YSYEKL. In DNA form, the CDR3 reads TGCGCCAGCAGCCAGCTTTGGAAGCGGGGGGCCGGGTACAATGAGCAGTTCTTC. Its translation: CASSQLWKRGAGYNEQFF.

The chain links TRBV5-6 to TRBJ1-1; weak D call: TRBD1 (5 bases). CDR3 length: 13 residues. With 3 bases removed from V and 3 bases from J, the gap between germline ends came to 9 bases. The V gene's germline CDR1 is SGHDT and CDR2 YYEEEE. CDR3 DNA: TGTGCCAGCAGCTGGGGCGGGGACACTGAAGCTTTCTTT. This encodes CASSWGGDTEAFF.

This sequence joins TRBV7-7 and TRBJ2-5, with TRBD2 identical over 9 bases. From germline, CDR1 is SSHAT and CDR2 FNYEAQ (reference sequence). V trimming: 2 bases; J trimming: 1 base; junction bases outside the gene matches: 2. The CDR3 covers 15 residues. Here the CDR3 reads CASSLPGLAQETQYF. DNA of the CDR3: TGTGCCAGCAGCTTACCGGGACTAGCCCAAGAGACCCAGTACTTC.

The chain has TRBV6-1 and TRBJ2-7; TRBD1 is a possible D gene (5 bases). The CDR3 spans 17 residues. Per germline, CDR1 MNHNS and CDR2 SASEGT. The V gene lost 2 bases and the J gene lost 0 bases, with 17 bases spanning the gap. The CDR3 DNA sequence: TGTGCCAGCAGTGAAAGGGCAGGGATTGTGTTCTCCTACGAGCAGTACTTC. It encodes CASSERAGIVFSYEQYF.

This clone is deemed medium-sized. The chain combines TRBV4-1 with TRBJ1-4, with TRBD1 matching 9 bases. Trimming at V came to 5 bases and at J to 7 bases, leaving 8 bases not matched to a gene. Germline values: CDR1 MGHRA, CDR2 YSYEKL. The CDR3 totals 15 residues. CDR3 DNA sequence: TGCGCCAGCAGCGTCACCGGGACAGGGATTGAAAAACTGTTTTTT. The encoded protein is CASSVTGTGIEKLFF.

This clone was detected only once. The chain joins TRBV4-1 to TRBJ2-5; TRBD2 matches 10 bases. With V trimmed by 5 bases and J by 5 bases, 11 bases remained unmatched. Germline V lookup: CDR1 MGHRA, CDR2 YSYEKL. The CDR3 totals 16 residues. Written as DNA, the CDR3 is TGCGCCAGCAGCTCGGACAAGCGGGGGGGCGAGGAGACCCAGTACTTC. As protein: CASSSDKRGGEETQYF.

CDR3 nucleotides: TGTGCCAGCAGTTTATCCCCGAGCAATCAGCCCCAGCATTTT. It encodes CASSLSPSNQPQHF. The chain employs TRBV27 and TRBJ1-5, with no clear D. V lost 0 bases, J lost 1 base, and 4 bases lay in between. CDR1 and CDR2 from the germline V gene are MNHEY and SMNVEV (reference sequence). The CDR3 runs to 14 residues.

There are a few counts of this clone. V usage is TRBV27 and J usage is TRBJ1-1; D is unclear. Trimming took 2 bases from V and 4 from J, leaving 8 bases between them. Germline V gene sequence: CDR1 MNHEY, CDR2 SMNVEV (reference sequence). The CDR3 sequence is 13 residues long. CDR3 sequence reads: CASSLATATEAFF. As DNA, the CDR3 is TGTGCCAGCAGTTTAGCTACAGCCACTGAAGCTTTCTTT.

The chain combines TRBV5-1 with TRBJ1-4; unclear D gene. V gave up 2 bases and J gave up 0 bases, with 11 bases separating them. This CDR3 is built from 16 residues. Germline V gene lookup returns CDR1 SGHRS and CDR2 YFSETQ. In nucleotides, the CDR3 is TGCGCCAGCAGCTTATTGTCAGAAGCAACTAATGAAAAACTGTTTTTT. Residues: CASSLLSEATNEKLFF.

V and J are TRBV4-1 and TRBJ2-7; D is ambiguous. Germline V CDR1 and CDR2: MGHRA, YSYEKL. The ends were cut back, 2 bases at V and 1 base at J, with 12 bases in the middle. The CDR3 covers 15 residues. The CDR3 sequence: CASSQTSAFSYEQYF. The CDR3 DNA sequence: TGCGCCAGCAGCCAAACGTCAGCCTTTTCCTACGAGCAGTACTTC.

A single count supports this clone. The CDR3 protein is CASRGWGSTDTQYF. The CDR3 nucleotides are TGTGCCAGCAGGGGGTGGGGAAGCACAGATACGCAGTATTTT. The chain employs TRBV2 and TRBJ2-3; D not resolved. The V and J ends lost 6 bases and 0 bases respectively, with 10 bases between them. The CDR3 has 14 amino acids. Germline assignment: CDR1 SNHLY and CDR2 FYNNEI.

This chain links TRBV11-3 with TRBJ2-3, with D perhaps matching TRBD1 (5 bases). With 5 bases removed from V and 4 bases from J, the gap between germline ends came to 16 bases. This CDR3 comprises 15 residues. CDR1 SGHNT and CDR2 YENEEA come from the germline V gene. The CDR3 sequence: CASSQGRGPPDTQYF. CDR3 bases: TGTGCCAGCAGCCAAGGAAGGGGTCCCCCAGATACGCAGTATTTT.

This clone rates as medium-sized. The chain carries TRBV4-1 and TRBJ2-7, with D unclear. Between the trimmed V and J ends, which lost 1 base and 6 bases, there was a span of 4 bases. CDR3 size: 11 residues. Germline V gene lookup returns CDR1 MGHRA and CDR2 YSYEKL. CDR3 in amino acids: CASSQVGEQYF. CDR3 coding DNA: TGCGCCAGCAGCCAAGTTGGCGAGCAGTACTTC.

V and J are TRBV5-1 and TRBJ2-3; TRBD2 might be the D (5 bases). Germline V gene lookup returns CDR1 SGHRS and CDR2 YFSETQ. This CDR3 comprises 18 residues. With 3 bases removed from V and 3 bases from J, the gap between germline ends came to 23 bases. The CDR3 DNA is TGCGCCAGCAGCTCAGAACGAGGGCCCGGTGTTGTAACAGATACGCAGTATTTT. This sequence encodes CASSSERGPGVVTDTQYF.

In DNA form, the CDR3 reads TGTGCCAGCAGCCACCCGGGAGGCTACGAGCAGTACTTC. It specifies CASSHPGGYEQYF. The genes are TRBV27 and TRBJ2-7; 7 bases map to TRBD2. This CDR3 is 13 amino acids long. Germline CDR1 is MNHEY and CDR2 is SMNVEV (reference sequence). V was clipped by 6 bases and J by 3 bases; unmatched bases: 5.

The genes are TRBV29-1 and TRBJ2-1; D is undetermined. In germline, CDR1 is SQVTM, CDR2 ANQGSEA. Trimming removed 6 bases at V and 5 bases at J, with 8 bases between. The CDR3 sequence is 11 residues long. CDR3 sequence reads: CSVGRNNEQFF. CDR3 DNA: TGCAGCGTAGGACGAAACAATGAGCAGTTCTTC.

CDR3 in DNA: TGTGCCAGCAGCCTTGGACGCGGCTACGAGCAGTACTTC. It codes for CASSLGRGYEQYF. V and J are TRBV6-5 and TRBJ2-7; D gene uncertain. Germline V gene lookup returns CDR1 MNHEY and CDR2 SVGAGI. V lost 6 bases and J lost 3, with 12 bases in between. The CDR3 consists of 13 residues.

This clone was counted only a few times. The chain's CDR3 is CASSLVAQSYNEQFF. The CDR3 nucleotides read TGTGCCAGCAGCTTAGTAGCGCAATCCTACAATGAGCAGTTCTTC. This chain links TRBV7-3 with TRBJ2-1, with D possibly being TRBD2 (5 bases). Per germline, CDR1 SGHTA and CDR2 FQGTGA. V dropped 2 bases and J dropped 1 base, with 9 bases sitting between them. The CDR3 has 15 amino acids.

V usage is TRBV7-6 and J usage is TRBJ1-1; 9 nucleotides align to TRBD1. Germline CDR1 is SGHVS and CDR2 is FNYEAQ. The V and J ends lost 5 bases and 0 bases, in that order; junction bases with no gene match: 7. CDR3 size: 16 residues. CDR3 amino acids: CASSPEGTGMNTEAFF. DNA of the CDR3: TGTGCCAGCAGCCCAGAGGGGACAGGGATGAACACTGAAGCTTTCTTT. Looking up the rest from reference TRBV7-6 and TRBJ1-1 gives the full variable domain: GAGVSQSPRYKVTKRGQDVALRCDPISGHVSLYWYRQALGQGPEFLTYFNYEAQQDKSGLPNDRFSAERPEGSISTLTIQRTEQRDSAMYRCASSPEGTGMNTEAFFGQGTRLTVV.

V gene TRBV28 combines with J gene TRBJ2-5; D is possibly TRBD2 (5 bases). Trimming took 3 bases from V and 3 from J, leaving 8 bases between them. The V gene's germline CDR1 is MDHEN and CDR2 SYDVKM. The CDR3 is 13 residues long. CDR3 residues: CASSFSDKETQYF. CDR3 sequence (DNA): TGTGCCAGCAGTTTTAGCGACAAAGAGACCCAGTACTTC.

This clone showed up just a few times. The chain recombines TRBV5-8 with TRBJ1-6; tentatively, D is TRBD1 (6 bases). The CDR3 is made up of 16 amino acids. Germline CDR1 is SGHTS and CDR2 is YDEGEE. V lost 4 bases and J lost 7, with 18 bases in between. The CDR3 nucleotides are TGTGCCAGCAGCCCGGATGGGGGCGCGTGGAATTCACCCCTCCACTTT. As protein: CASSPDGGAWNSPLHF.

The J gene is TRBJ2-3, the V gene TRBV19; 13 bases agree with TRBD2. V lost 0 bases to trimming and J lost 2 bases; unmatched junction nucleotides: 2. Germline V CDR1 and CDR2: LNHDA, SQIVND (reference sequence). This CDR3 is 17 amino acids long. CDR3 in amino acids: CASSIDGTSGTTDTQYF. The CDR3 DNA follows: TGTGCCAGTAGTATAGATGGGACTAGCGGGACCACAGATACGCAGTATTTT.

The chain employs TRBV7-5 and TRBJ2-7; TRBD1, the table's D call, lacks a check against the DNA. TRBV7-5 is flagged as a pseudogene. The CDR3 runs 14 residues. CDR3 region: CASSARQGSLEQYF. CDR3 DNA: TGTGCCAGCAGCGCCCGACAGGGATCTCTCGAGCAGTACTTC.

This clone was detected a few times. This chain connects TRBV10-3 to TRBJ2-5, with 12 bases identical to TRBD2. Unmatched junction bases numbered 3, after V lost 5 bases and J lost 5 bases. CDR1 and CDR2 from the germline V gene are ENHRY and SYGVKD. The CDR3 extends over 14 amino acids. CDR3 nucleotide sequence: TGTGCCATCAGTACTAGCGGGGGGCCGGAGACCCAGTACTTC. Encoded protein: CAISTSGGPETQYF.

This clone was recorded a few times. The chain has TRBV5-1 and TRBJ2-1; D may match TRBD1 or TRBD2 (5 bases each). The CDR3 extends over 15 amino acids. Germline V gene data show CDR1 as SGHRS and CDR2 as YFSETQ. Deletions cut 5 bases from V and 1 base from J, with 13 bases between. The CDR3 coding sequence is TGCGCCAGCAGGTCCGGGGACGGTTCCTACAATGAGCAGTTCTTC. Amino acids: CASRSGDGSYNEQFF.

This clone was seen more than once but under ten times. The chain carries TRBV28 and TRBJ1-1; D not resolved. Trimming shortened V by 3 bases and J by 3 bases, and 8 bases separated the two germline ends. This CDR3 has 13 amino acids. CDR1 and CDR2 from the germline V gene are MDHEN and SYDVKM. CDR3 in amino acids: CASSFGSHTEAFF. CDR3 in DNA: TGTGCCAGCAGTTTCGGGTCGCACACTGAAGCTTTCTTT. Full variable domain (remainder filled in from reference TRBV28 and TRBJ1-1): DVKVTQSSRYLVKRTGEKVFLECVQDMDHENMFWYRQDPGLGLRLIYFSYDVKMKEKGDIPEGYSVSREKKERFSLILESASTNQTSMYLCASSFGSHTEAFFGQGTRLTVV.